These T cell receptor beta chains were read from a single sample in a study of blood T cell repertoires in COVID-19. Assay used: immunoSEQ multiplex PCR; TCRdb lists only in-frame clones, some missing. This sample has over 90,000 clones, with 70% to 90% found just once. The specimen was peripheral blood. These receptor sequences come from a human donor in a cohort sampled during active COVID-19. CDR3s include the opening cysteine and the closing phenylalanine or tryptophan. D genes are given only for firm matches.

j_gene	v_gene	d_gene	CDR3aa	CDR3nt
TRBJ2-1	TRBV6-4	TRBD2	CASRSSGGAYNEQFF	TGTGCCAGCAGATCTAGCGGGGGGGCCTACAATGAGCAGTTCTTC
TRBJ2-3	TRBV12-3/TRBV12-4	TRBD2	CASRGLGTDTQYF	TGTGCCAGCAGAGGACTAGGGACAGATACGCAGTATTTT
TRBJ1-4	TRBV7-3	-	CASSPRRNEKLFF	TGTGCCAGCAGCCCGCGCCGCAATGAAAAACTGTTTTTT
TRBJ1-2	TRBV6-1	-	CASSDAQGASYGYTF	TGTGCCAGCAGTGATGCCCAGGGTGCAAGCTATGGCTACACCTTC
TRBJ1-4	TRBV19	-	CASSMGQGSEKLFF	TGTGCCAGTAGTATGGGTCAGGGGAGTGAAAAACTGTTTTTT
TRBJ1-4	TRBV18	-	CASSPRPGRGEKLFF	TGTGCCAGCTCACCACGCCCGGGCCGGGGTGAAAAACTGTTTTTT
TRBJ1-4	TRBV12-3/TRBV12-4	TRBD1	CASTSGGGLFF	TGTGCCAGCACCTCAGGGGGTGGACTGTTTTTT
TRBJ1-5	TRBV4-1	TRBD1	CASSQEGRNRGHQPQHF	TGCGCCAGCAGCCAAGAAGGTAGGAACAGGGGTCATCAGCCCCAGCATTTT
TRBJ1-3	TRBV3-1/TRBV3-2	-	CASSPHRINTIYF	TGTGCCAGCAGCCCTCACAGGATTAATACCATATATTTT
TRBJ2-2	TRBV7-2	TRBD2	CASSLSGGYTGELFF	TGTGCCAGCAGCTTATCGGGGGGATACACCGGGGAGCTGTTTTTT
TRBJ2-5	TRBV9	TRBD2	CASSVALAGGSQETQYF	TGTGCCAGCAGCGTAGCCCTAGCGGGGGGATCTCAAGAGACCCAGTACTTC
TRBJ1-5	TRBV7-9	-	CASSQTGDYQPQHF	TGTGCCAGCAGCCAGACAGGAGATTATCAGCCCCAGCATTTT
TRBJ2-7	TRBV7-9	TRBD1	CASSFGTGSYEQYF	TGTGCCAGCAGCTTCGGGACAGGTTCCTACGAGCAGTACTTC
TRBJ1-3	TRBV9	-	CASSTQTGTGGNTIYF	TGTGCCAGCAGCACCCAAACAGGCACAGGTGGAAACACCATATATTTT
TRBJ1-3	TRBV30	-	CAVPDRSSGNTIYF	TGTGCCGTACCCGACAGAAGCTCTGGAAACACCATATATTTT
TRBJ2-4	TRBV6-5	-	CASKLTAKDIQYF	TGTGCCAGCAAGTTGACAGCCAAAGACATTCAGTACTTC
TRBJ1-1	TRBV6-5	-	CASSYSGQLRTEAFF	TGTGCCAGCAGTTATTCCGGACAGCTTAGAACTGAAGCTTTCTTT
TRBJ2-5	TRBV5-4	-	CASSLQGSQETQYF	TGTGCCAGCAGCTTGCAGGGATCCCAAGAGACCCAGTACTTC
TRBJ2-5	TRBV9	TRBD2	CASSTPGTSGGSRETQYF	TGTGCCAGCAGCACCCCCGGGACTAGCGGGGGATCGAGAGAGACCCAGTACTTC
TRBJ2-5	TRBV19	-	CASNLGGRETQYF	TGTGCCAGTAATCTTGGCGGGCGGGAGACCCAGTACTTC
TRBJ2-3	TRBV5-8	-	CASSPDSKGTQYF	TGTGCCAGCAGCCCGGACTCTAAGGGAACGCAGTATTTT
TRBJ1-2	TRBV5-4	-	CASSLGAGRGYTF	TGTGCCAGCAGCTTGGGGGCGGGGCGGGGCTACACCTTC
TRBJ2-3	TRBV14	-	CASSRLLHTDTQYF	TGTGCCAGCAGCCGACTCTTGCACACAGATACGCAGTATTTT
TRBJ2-5	TRBV7-8	-	CASSLEILGAPRETQYF	TGTGCCAGCAGCTTAGAAATTCTGGGGGCGCCGAGAGAGACCCAGTACTTC
TRBJ1-2	TRBV9	-	CASTTPPGSYTF	TGTGCCAGCACCACACCCCCGGGGAGCTACACCTTC
TRBJ1-1	TRBV19	-	CASSGGLTEAFF	TGTGCCAGTAGTGGCGGGCTGACTGAAGCTTTCTTT
TRBJ1-1	TRBV7-8	TRBD1	CASSMNRGMSTEAFF	TGTGCCAGCAGCATGAACAGGGGTATGAGCACTGAAGCTTTCTTT
TRBJ1-1	TRBV29-1	TRBD1	CSVEDRVAEAFF	TGCAGCGTTGAGGACAGGGTCGCTGAAGCTTTCTTT
TRBJ2-7	TRBV11-3	-	CASSETPVGGQYF	TGTGCCAGCAGCGAAACGCCGGTCGGGGGACAGTACTTC